Presented here are 25 T cell receptor beta chains from one specimen sequenced in a study of T cells in Graves' hyperthyroidism and ophthalmopathy. What was amplified from RNA transcripts were TCR beta CDR3 regions. An initial round of RT-PCR targeting the TCR CDR3 relied on the HTBI primer set. TCRdb re-called the multiplex PCR reads through MiXCR, storing one row per CDR3 protein. Here the sample spans over 500,000 distinct CDR3 sequences, over 35% being singletons. Source material: peripheral blood or thyroid tissue (not recorded which). The receptors here all came from an adult woman with Graves' disease, either hyperthyroidism or ophthalmopathy (not recorded which).

In this sample, this clonotype turned up many times. The chain has TRBV2 and TRBJ1-4; possible D gene TRBD1, 6 bases. The V gene's germline CDR1 is SNHLY and CDR2 FYNNEI. The V end was cut by 8 bases, the J end by 4 bases, with 11 bases between. This CDR3 has 13 residues. CDR3 amino acids: CASADRSNEKLFF. The CDR3, as DNA: TGTGCCAGCGCAGACAGGAGTAATGAAAAACTGTTTTTT.

The J gene is TRBJ1-1, the V gene TRBV5-5, with no clear D. Trimming removed 4 bases at V and 0 bases at J, with 16 bases between. CDR1 and CDR2 (germline): SGHKS, YYEKEE (reference sequence). The CDR3 runs 16 residues. The CDR3 DNA is TGTGCCAGCAGCCCAGGACTAGCGGGAATGAACACTGAAGCTTTCTTT. This gives the protein CASSPGLAGMNTEAFF.

The chain links TRBV7-8 to TRBJ1-4; TRBD1 is a possible D gene (5 bases). The V gene's germline CDR1 is SGHVS and CDR2 FQNEAQ. V lost 0 bases and J lost 0, with 8 bases in between. This CDR3 has 16 residues. The CDR3 nucleotides are TGTGCCAGCAGCTTAGCGACGGGGGCAACTAATGAAAAACTGTTTTTT. Its translation is CASSLATGATNEKLFF.

The J gene is TRBJ2-2, the V gene TRBV7-9; tentatively, D is TRBD1 (5 bases). The CDR3 runs to 16 residues. V lost 5 bases to trimming and J lost 2 bases, with 15 bases between them. Germline V CDR1 and CDR2: SEHNR, FQNEAQ (reference sequence). The CDR3 reads CASSPSTVANTGELFF. The CDR3 nucleotides read TGTGCCAGCAGCCCGTCGACAGTAGCTAACACCGGGGAGCTGTTTTTT.

This clonotype has a handful of counts. The V and J genes are TRBV7-9 and TRBJ1-2; 9 nucleotides agree with TRBD1. This CDR3 spans 15 amino acids. Trimming at V came to 5 bases and at J to 3 bases, leaving 7 bases not matched to a gene. From germline, CDR1 is SEHNR and CDR2 FQNEAQ (reference sequence). The CDR3 loop is CASSHRDRAHYGYTF. The DNA of the CDR3 is TGTGCCAGCAGCCACCGGGACAGGGCCCACTATGGCTACACCTTC.

This clonotype was picked up one time. The chain carries TRBV2 and TRBJ1-5, with D possibly being TRBD1 (6 bases). V lost 0 bases and J lost 3, with 9 bases in between. This CDR3 contains 15 residues. The germline V gene encodes CDR1 SNHLY and CDR2 FYNNEI. CDR3 sequence: CASSEAWTVNQPQHF. In nucleotides, the CDR3 is TGTGCCAGCAGTGAAGCCTGGACAGTCAATCAGCCCCAGCATTTT.

This clonotype was counted many times. Here the CDR3 DNA reads TGCAGCGTTAAGGGAATTCTTAATGAAAAACTGTTTTTT. Its protein is CSVKGILNEKLFF. The V call is TRBV29-1, the J call TRBJ1-4; D remains unclear. CDR1 is SQVTM, CDR2 ANQGSEA, per germline. The CDR3 contains 13 residues. V lost 5 bases, J lost 4 bases, and 11 bases lay in between.

The chain has TRBV15 and TRBJ1-5; D gene ambiguous. Germline CDR1 LNHNV, CDR2 YYDKDF (reference sequence). Trimming removed 1 base at V and 5 bases at J, with 9 bases between. The CDR3 runs 14 residues. Written as DNA, the CDR3 is TGTGCCACCAGCAGAGGCATGGAACATCAGCCCCAGCATTTT. Protein: CATSRGMEHQPQHF. The variable domain in full, with the rest retrieved from reference TRBV15 and TRBJ1-5, is DAMVIQNPRYQVTQFGKPVTLSCSQTLNHNVMYWYQQKSSQAPKLLFHYYDKDFNNEADTPDNFQSRRPNTSFCFLDIRSPGLGDTAMYLCATSRGMEHQPQHFGDGTRLSIL.

This clonotype was detected a few times. The chain links TRBV7-3 to TRBJ1-5; D unresolved. Looked up from germline, CDR1 is SGHTA and CDR2 is FQGTGA. The germline V and J ends were trimmed by 2 bases and 5 bases, with 10 bases remaining between them. The CDR3 covers 14 residues. CDR3 amino acids: CASSLRHGDQPQHF. CDR3 DNA sequence: TGTGCCAGCAGCTTACGGCACGGGGATCAGCCCCAGCATTTT.

This clonotype has at least ten counts. The V and J genes are TRBV7-2 and TRBJ1-5, with D perhaps TRBD1 (5 bases). The germline V gene has CDR1 SGHTA and CDR2 FQGNSA. Trimming cost V 3 bases and J 6 bases, with 24 bases left between them. The CDR3 runs to 18 residues. CDR3 DNA: TGTGCCAGCAGCTTGAGTGCAGGGTCACGGTTTTCGCGTCAGCCCCAGCATTTT. Encoded protein: CASSLSAGSRFSRQPQHF.

At least ten counts were recorded for this clonotype. V usage is TRBV29-1 and J usage is TRBJ1-2, with TRBD1 identical over 7 bases. This CDR3 has 12 amino acids. Per the germline V gene, CDR1 is SQVTM and CDR2 is ANQGSEA. V lost 5 bases and J lost 4; bases outside the gene matches: 4. CDR3 DNA: TGCAGCGTTTCGACAGGGAGCTATGGCTACACCTTC. This codes for CSVSTGSYGYTF.

This clonotype was recorded a few times. This may come from a read error, since a much larger clone is one base off. Because it lacks the conserved phenylalanine or tryptophan at the end, this CDR3 is likely a read error. This chain joins TRBV5-1 and TRBJ2-7; 7 positions agree with TRBD1. CDR1 is SGHRS, CDR2 YFSETQ, per germline. V dropped 4 bases and J dropped 2; count of bases not matched to a gene: 6. The CDR3 has 14 residues. CDR3 coding DNA: TGCGCCAGCAGCACCTTGACAGGGCCCTACGAGCAGTACCTC. Its translation is CASSTLTGPYEQYL.

The chain combines TRBV10-2 with TRBJ2-7; no reliable D call. CDR3 length: 10 residues. Germline V gives CDR1 WSHSY, CDR2 SAAADI. Trimming pared 8 bases from V and 5 bases from J, leaving 7 bases between. CDR3 sequence (DNA): TGCGCCAGCCGTTTTAACGAGCAGTACTTC. This codes for CASRFNEQYF.

The V and J genes are TRBV24-1 and TRBJ2-1, with TRBD1 as a possible D gene (6 bases). Trimming stripped 6 bases from V and 6 bases from J, with 17 bases between. The CDR3 has 15 residues. The V gene's germline CDR1 is KGHDR and CDR2 SFDVKD. CDR3 bases: TGTGCCACCAGTAATCCGGACAGAGAGGGCAATGAGCAGTTCTTC. It yields the protein CATSNPDREGNEQFF.

The J gene is TRBJ1-5, the V gene TRBV19; D call uncertain. This CDR3 region has 13 residues. Germline loops: CDR1 LNHDA, CDR2 SQIVND (reference sequence). The germline V and J ends were trimmed by 5 bases and 3 bases, with 8 bases remaining between them. DNA for the CDR3: TGTGCCAGTAGTCACGATGACAATCAGCCCCAGCATTTT. As protein: CASSHDDNQPQHF.

This clonotype has a handful of counts. The rearrangement joins TRBV10-3 to TRBJ1-6; D gene uncertain. This CDR3 region has 19 residues. V was shortened by 6 bases and J by 4 bases, with 25 bases between the two germline ends. Germline CDR1 is ENHRY and CDR2 is SYGVKD. The CDR3 spells CAISPSLAASLGYNSPLHF. DNA of the CDR3: TGTGCCATCAGCCCCTCGTTGGCAGCATCCTTGGGGTATAATTCACCCCTCCACTTT.

The chain is built from TRBV14 and TRBJ1-1; 7 nucleotides align to TRBD1. The CDR3 loop spans 15 amino acids. Germline V gives CDR1 SGHDN, CDR2 FVKESK. V was clipped by 0 bases and J by 1 base; unmatched bases: 2. The CDR3 bases are TGTGCCAGCAGCCAAGATGGGACAGAGAACACTGAAGCTTTCTTT. Its translation is CASSQDGTENTEAFF.

There are a few counts of this clonotype. CDR3 region: CASSPDSSDTQYF. CDR3 DNA: TGTGCCAGCTCACCCGATAGCTCAGATACGCAGTATTTT. This rearrangement joins TRBV18 to TRBJ2-3; no reliable D call. CDR3 size: 13 residues. CDR1 KGHSH and CDR2 LQKENI come from the germline V gene. Trimming left V 3 bases short and J 4 bases short, with 8 bases between.

This clonotype was found a few times. CDR3 nucleotides: TGTGCCAGCAGTTACTACGGTGATGCGAACACCGGGGAGCTGTTTTTT. Amino acids: CASSYYGDANTGELFF. The chain carries TRBV6-5 and TRBJ2-2, with D uncertain. Looked up from germline, CDR1 is MNHEY and CDR2 is SVGAGI. The CDR3 is made up of 16 amino acids. V gave up 1 base and J gave up 0 bases, with 9 bases separating them.

This clonotype was seen ten or more times. The J gene is TRBJ2-5, the V gene TRBV20-1, with TRBD2 matching 12 bases. From germline, CDR1 is DFQATT and CDR2 SNEGSKA (reference sequence). This CDR3 comprises 14 residues. The V and J ends lost 5 bases and 4 bases, in that order; junction bases with no gene match: 5. The CDR3 DNA reads as TGCAGTGCTCTGAGACTAGCGGGAGCAGAGACCCAGTACTTC. It encodes CSALRLAGAETQYF.

The V call is TRBV6-1, the J call TRBJ2-5; D is ambiguous. The V end was cut by 5 bases, the J end by 7 bases, with 11 bases between. Germline CDR1 reads MNHNS; CDR2 reads SASEGT. This CDR3 has 12 amino acids. The CDR3 DNA reads as TGTGCCAGCAGTTATGGGGTGGGGACCCAGTACTTC. Amino acid sequence: CASSYGVGTQYF.

At least ten counts were recorded for this clonotype. The junction does not match germline at one end; this may be a read error. The chain carries TRBV20-1 and TRBJ2-7; TRBD2 agrees at 8 bases. This CDR3 spans 13 amino acids. The germline CDR1 and CDR2 sequences are DFQATT and SNEGSKA (reference sequence). CDR3 sequence: CSARAGVAYEQYF. In DNA form, the CDR3 reads TGCAGTGCGAGAGCGGGAGTAGCGTACGAGCAGTACTTC.

This clonotype was seen at least ten times. The chain carries TRBV7-9 and TRBJ1-4; the match to TRBD1 covers 8 bases. This CDR3 is built from 14 residues. With 5 bases clipped from V and 8 bases from J, the junction kept 7 bases outside the gene matches. Germline CDR1 is SEHNR and CDR2 is FQNEAQ (reference sequence). CDR3 bases: TGTGCCAGCAGCCGGACAGGGAAAGACGAAAAACTGTTTTTT. Protein sequence: CASSRTGKDEKLFF.

The chain links TRBV2 to TRBJ2-7; D possibly corresponds to TRBD2 (6 bases). The germline V gene encodes CDR1 SNHLY and CDR2 FYNNEI. V lost 5 bases, J lost 6 bases, and 20 bases lay in between. The CDR3 is 15 amino acids. The CDR3 DNA reads as TGTGCCAGCAGTACCTCGACTAGTCCCCGGCGCGAGCAGTACTTC. Translated: CASSTSTSPRREQYF.

This clonotype was counted many times. V gene TRBV20-1 combines with J gene TRBJ2-7; TRBD1 might be the D (6 bases). CDR3 size: 16 residues. The V end was cut by 1 base, the J end by 3 bases, with 19 bases between. Germline assignment: CDR1 DFQATT and CDR2 SNEGSKA (reference sequence). CDR3 protein: CSARAPPLTGVYEQYF. Here the CDR3 DNA reads TGCAGTGCTAGAGCCCCCCCACTGACAGGAGTCTACGAGCAGTACTTC.